The 29 T cell receptor beta chains below were found in one sample sequenced in a study. TCRdb reanalysed the 5' RACE reads using MiXCR and keeps one entry per CDR3 protein. The sample carries 35,000 to 50,000 distinct CDR3 sequences, about 32% recorded once. Sequencing input: tumor-infiltrating memory CD4+ T cells sorted from the breast tumor. Regarding subset: memory CD4+ T cells, CD4+CD45RO+CD25-. These receptors all stem from a female donor with breast cancer.

This clonotype was seen just once. V and J are TRBV5-1 and TRBJ2-3, with 9 bases aligning to TRBD2. CDR1 is SGHRS, CDR2 YFSETQ, per germline. This CDR3 comprises 17 residues. Germline trimming cut 1 base from V and 2 bases from J; bases unmatched to any gene: 8. In nucleotides, the CDR3 is TGCGCCAGCAGCTTGAATCCTAGCGGGAAATACACAGATACGCAGTATTTT. As protein: CASSLNPSGKYTDTQYF.

V and J are TRBV7-3 and TRBJ1-1, with D hard to call. V was trimmed by 3 bases and J by 3 bases, leaving 8 bases between them. The CDR3 is 13 residues long. Per germline, CDR1 SGHTA and CDR2 FQGTGA. The CDR3 bases are TGTGCCAGCAGCTTTGACCCTGACACTGAAGCTTTCTTT. This translates into CASSFDPDTEAFF.

This clonotype has ten or more counts. The chain joins TRBV27 to TRBJ1-1; D uncertain. CDR1 MNHEY and CDR2 SMNVEV come from the germline V gene (reference sequence). The CDR3 is made up of 11 amino acids. Trimming shortened V by 10 bases and J by 8 bases, and 14 bases separated the two germline ends. The CDR3 loop is CATLSLAEAFF. DNA of the CDR3: TGTGCCACCTTATCCCTGGCAGAAGCTTTCTTT.

The chain combines TRBV5-1 with TRBJ1-2, with D possibly TRBD1 on 5 matching bases. There are 14 residues in the CDR3. V was trimmed by 5 bases and J by 6 bases, leaving 17 bases between them. Germline V gives CDR1 SGHRS, CDR2 YFSETQ. Here the CDR3 DNA reads TGCGCCAGCAGGTTTCCGGGACGGGAGGATGGCTACACCTTC. Its protein product is CASRFPGREDGYTF.

As regards this clonotype: A read error is possible here, since a much larger clone lies one base away. The chain has TRBV29-1 and TRBJ1-2; perhaps TRBD1 as D (6 bases). V was shortened by 7 bases and J by 11 bases, with 14 bases between the two germline ends. This CDR3 is 10 amino acids long. Germline assignment: CDR1 SQVTM and CDR2 ANQGSEA. This CDR3 reads CSADQGGYTF. The CDR3 nucleotides read TGCAGCGCTGACCAAGGGGGTTACACCTTC.

Turning to this clonotype: One base away lies a much larger clone, so this may be a sequencing read error. The V gene is TRBV20-1, the J gene TRBJ2-7, with D hard to call. The CDR3 spans 14 residues. In germline, CDR1 is DFQATT, CDR2 SNEGSKA (reference sequence). For the CDR3, the DNA is TGCAGTGCTAAGGATTCAGCGCGCTCCTGCGAGCAGTACTTC. Translation: CSAKDSARSCEQYF.

There are many counts of this clonotype. The rearrangement links TRBV10-3 to TRBJ2-7; D is ambiguous. The germline V gene encodes CDR1 ENHRY and CDR2 SYGVKD. V dropped 11 bases and J dropped 2 bases, with 1 base sitting between them. The CDR3 has 8 residues. The CDR3 DNA follows: TGTGCCCCCTACGAGCAGTACTTC. Its protein is CAPYEQYF.

The sample holds many counts of this clonotype. CDR3 region: CSVETPGLAVSYNEQFF. The CDR3 DNA follows: TGCAGCGTTGAAACCCCAGGTCTAGCGGTCTCCTACAATGAGCAGTTCTTC. The gene calls are TRBV29-1 and TRBJ2-1; 7 bases fit TRBD2. The CDR3 extends over 17 amino acids. CDR1 is SQVTM, CDR2 ANQGSEA, per germline. The ends lost 2 bases at V and 0 bases at J; junction bases unmatched: 10.

The sample holds a few counts of this clonotype. This chain links TRBV6-1 with TRBJ1-2; D is unclear. The V and J ends lost 5 bases and 4 bases respectively, with 8 bases between them. Germline CDR1 and CDR2: MNHNS and SASEGT. The CDR3 is 12 amino acids. Written as DNA, the CDR3 is TGTGCCAGCAGTCCGGGTTTCTATGGCTACACCTTC. This translates into CASSPGFYGYTF.

V gene TRBV6-6 combines with J gene TRBJ2-1; 7 nucleotides match TRBD2. J was trimmed by 3 bases and V by 6 bases; bases with no gene match: 8. The germline CDR1 and CDR2 sequences are MNHNY and SVGAGI (reference sequence). This CDR3 region has 15 residues. This CDR3 is CASSLSGERYNEQFF. The DNA of the CDR3 is TGTGCCAGCAGCCTAAGCGGGGAACGCTACAATGAGCAGTTCTTC.

This clonotype appeared many times. The chain has TRBV27 and TRBJ2-7; no clear D. Trimming removed 0 bases at V and 4 bases at J, with 7 bases between. In germline, CDR1 is MNHEY, CDR2 SMNVEV (reference sequence). CDR3 length equals 13 residues. CDR3 residues: CASSLSSGYEQYF. The CDR3 DNA reads as TGTGCCAGCAGTTTATCGTCGGGTTACGAGCAGTACTTC.

On this clonotype: The junction and the germline gene differ at one end; a read error may be behind it. V is TRBV20-1 and J is TRBJ2-7, with D unresolved. Germline V CDR1 and CDR2: DFQATT, SNEGSKA (reference sequence). The CDR3 has 13 residues. CDR3 DNA: TGCGGTGCTAGAGTGCCGAGCTCCTACGAGCAGTACTTC. This sequence encodes CGARVPSSYEQYF.

V is TRBV6-1 and J is TRBJ2-2, with D possibly matching TRBD1 (7 bases). Trimming cost V 10 bases and J 0 bases, with 12 bases left between them. The CDR3 has 14 residues. CDR1 MNHNS and CDR2 SASEGT come from the germline V gene. The CDR3 DNA sequence: TGTGCCACCGGAGGGGGCCCGAACACCGGGGAGCTGTTTTTT. Its protein product is CATGGGPNTGELFF.

The CDR3 reads CASSLLPASYEQYF. CDR3 in DNA: TGCGCCAGCAGCTTGCTCCCAGCGTCCTACGAGCAGTACTTC. This chain links TRBV5-1 with TRBJ2-7; D is ambiguous. This CDR3 spans 14 amino acids. Between the trimmed V and J ends, which lost 1 base and 1 base, there was a span of 9 bases. The germline gives CDR1 SGHRS, CDR2 YFSETQ.

The chain uses TRBV4-1 and TRBJ1-1; maybe TRBD1 (6 bases). V dropped 4 bases and J dropped 1 base, with 13 bases sitting between them. Germline lookup yields CDR1 MGHRA and CDR2 YSYEKL. The CDR3 is made up of 15 amino acids. DNA for the CDR3: TGCGCCAGCAGCCCCAGTTCGACAGGGAACACTGAAGCTTTCTTT. Protein sequence: CASSPSSTGNTEAFF.

J is TRBJ1-2 and V is TRBV9; D is unclear. Germline CDR1 and CDR2: SGDLS and YYNGEE. Trimming took 3 bases from V and 4 from J, leaving 10 bases between them. The CDR3 runs 13 residues. CDR3: CASSAPLSYGYTF. CDR3 sequence (DNA): TGTGCCAGCAGCGCCCCCCTCAGCTATGGCTACACCTTC. Looking up the rest from reference TRBV9 and TRBJ1-2 gives the full variable domain: DSGVTQTPKHLITATGQRVTLRCSPRSGDLSVYWYQQSLDQGLQFLIQYYNGEERAKGNILERFSAQQFPDLHSELNLSSLELGDSALYFCASSAPLSYGYTFGSGTRLTVV.

Comment on this clonotype: The CDR3 ends on some other residue instead of the conserved phenylalanine or tryptophan, so this is likely a read error. This rearrangement joins TRBV6-5 to TRBJ2-7; TRBD2 might be the D (6 bases). The V gene's germline CDR1 is MNHEY and CDR2 SVGAGI. V was trimmed by 2 bases and J by 4 bases, leaving 12 bases between them. The CDR3 is made up of 14 amino acids. The CDR3 region is CASSYGQGGYEQYL. The DNA of the CDR3 is TGTGCCAGCAGTTACGGGCAGGGAGGATACGAGCAGTACCTC.

The chain has TRBV2 and TRBJ2-4; D gene ambiguous. The CDR3 runs 13 residues. Germline values: CDR1 SNHLY, CDR2 FYNNEI. The V end lost 5 bases, the J end lost 1 base, and 6 bases lay between the germline ends. The CDR3 bases are TGTGCCAGCAGTAGAGCGGCCAAAAACATTCAGTACTTC. Translating it yields CASSRAAKNIQYF.

To note about this clonotype: Just one base apart from a much larger clone, this may be a read error. The gene calls are TRBV7-6 and TRBJ2-1; perhaps D is TRBD1 or TRBD2 (5 bases each). Between the trimmed V and J ends, which lost 5 bases and 8 bases, there was a span of 16 bases. The CDR3 loop spans 14 amino acids. CDR1 is SGHVS, CDR2 FNYEAQ, per germline. CDR3 in DNA: TGTGCCAGCAGCCTCCGGGACGGACACGATGAGCAGTTCTTC. It encodes CASSLRDGHDEQFF.

This sequence joins TRBV24-1 and TRBJ1-5; the D is unclear. Per the germline V gene, CDR1 is KGHDR and CDR2 is SFDVKD. The CDR3 is 15 residues long. Trimming left V 5 bases short and J 5 bases short, with 15 bases between. Written as DNA, the CDR3 is TGTGCCACCAGTGCATCCGGGGAATGGGATCAGCCCCAGCATTTT. It yields the protein CATSASGEWDQPQHF.

This clonotype occurred a few times. The genes are TRBV11-2 and TRBJ2-3; unclear D gene. Germline lookup yields CDR1 SGHAT and CDR2 FQNNGV. With 2 bases removed from V and 6 bases from J, the gap between germline ends came to 6 bases. The CDR3 is 12 residues long. The CDR3 here is CASSLNMDTQYF. The CDR3 region has the DNA TGTGCCAGCAGCTTAAATATGGATACGCAGTATTTT.

This clonotype has a handful of counts. This chain connects TRBV7-9 to TRBJ2-3; the match to TRBD2 covers 10 bases. Germline values: CDR1 SEHNR, CDR2 FQNEAQ (reference sequence). There are 16 residues in the CDR3. The trim removed 6 bases at V and 2 bases at J, leaving 8 bases unmatched. CDR3 sequence: CASRTLAGAITDTQYF. DNA for the CDR3: TGTGCCAGCAGAACCCTAGCGGGGGCCATCACAGATACGCAGTATTTT.

A remark on this clonotype: A read error is possible here, since a much larger clone lies one base away. It is likely a read error, because the conserved phenylalanine at the end of the CDR3 is missing. V usage is TRBV5-1 and J usage is TRBJ2-1; D unresolved. CDR1 is SGHRS and CDR2 is YFSETQ in the germline V gene. Trimming stripped 0 bases from V and 9 bases from J, with 10 bases between. The CDR3 has 13 residues. The CDR3 bases are TGCGCCAGCAGCTTGGAGTGGAACCCTGAGCAGTTCCTC. Translation: CASSLEWNPEQFL.

This clonotype was seen at least ten times. The chain's CDR3 is CASSYRGSPLHF. CDR3 nucleotides: TGTGCCAGCAGTTACAGGGGTTCACCCCTCCACTTT. The chain uses TRBV6-5 and TRBJ1-6; D is perhaps TRBD1 (5 bases). Germline V gives CDR1 MNHEY, CDR2 SVGAGI. Deletions cut 2 bases from V and 9 bases from J, with 5 bases between. The length of the CDR3 is 12 residues.

This clonotype came up many times. V gene TRBV7-9 combines with J gene TRBJ2-2; no reliable D call. The CDR3 consists of 12 residues. Trimming shortened V by 0 bases and J by 5 bases, and 1 base separated the two germline ends. Germline V gene sequence: CDR1 SEHNR, CDR2 FQNEAQ (reference sequence). CDR3: CASSLATGELFF. The DNA for the CDR3 is TGTGCCAGCAGCTTAGCGACCGGGGAGCTGTTTTTT.

This chain uses TRBV20-1 with TRBJ2-7; the match to TRBD2 covers 9 bases. J was trimmed by 5 bases and V by 6 bases; bases with no gene match: 8. The germline gives CDR1 DFQATT, CDR2 SNEGSKA (reference sequence). The length of the CDR3 is 13 residues. The CDR3 DNA follows: TGCAGTGCGCCGCCGGGACTAGCCCACGAGCAGTACTTC. It yields the protein CSAPPGLAHEQYF.

This clonotype was picked up a small number of times. The chain uses TRBV6-1 and TRBJ2-1; 8 bases fit TRBD2. V shed 9 bases, J shed 5 bases, and the junction held 6 bases outside the gene matches. Germline V lookup: CDR1 MNHNS, CDR2 SASEGT. The CDR3 runs to 13 residues. CDR3 residues: CASTTSGHNEQFF. CDR3 bases: TGTGCCAGTACCACTAGCGGTCACAATGAGCAGTTCTTC.

This clonotype came up many times. As DNA, the CDR3 is TGTGCCAGCAGTTCCTCTAGGACTACGGAGCAGTACTTC. It specifies CASSSSRTTEQYF. This rearrangement joins TRBV6-5 to TRBJ2-7, with a tentative D call TRBD2 (6 bases). V gave up 4 bases and J gave up 7 bases, with 14 bases separating them. The CDR3 runs to 13 residues. Germline-derived CDR1 and CDR2 are MNHEY and SVGAGI.

In the case of this clonotype: A read error may produce the germline difference seen at one junction end. The gene calls are TRBV5-1 and TRBJ1-5; D is ambiguous. The CDR3 covers 12 residues. Germline V gene sequence: CDR1 SGHRS, CDR2 YFSETQ. This CDR3 is CASSPPDQPQHF. The CDR3, as DNA: TGCGCCAGCAGCCCACCGGATCAGCCCCAACATTTT.